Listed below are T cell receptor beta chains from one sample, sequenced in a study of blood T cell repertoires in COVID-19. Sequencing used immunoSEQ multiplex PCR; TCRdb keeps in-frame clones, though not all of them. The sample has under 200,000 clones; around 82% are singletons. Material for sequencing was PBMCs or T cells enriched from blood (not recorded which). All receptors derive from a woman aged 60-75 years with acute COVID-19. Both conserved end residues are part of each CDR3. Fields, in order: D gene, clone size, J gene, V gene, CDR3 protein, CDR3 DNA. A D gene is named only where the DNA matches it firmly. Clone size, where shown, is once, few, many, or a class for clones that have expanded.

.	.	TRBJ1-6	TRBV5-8	CASSLGFRLSSYNSPLHF	TGTGCCAGCAGCTTGGGATTTAGATTAAGCTCCTATAATTCACCCCTCCACTTT
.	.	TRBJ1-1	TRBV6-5	CATSQGAGDTEAFF	TGTGCCACTTCCCAGGGAGCGGGGGACACTGAAGCTTTCTTT
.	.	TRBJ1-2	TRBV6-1	CASSETSWGGGGYTF	TGTGCCAGCAGTGAAACCTCTTGGGGGGGTGGCGGCTACACCTTC
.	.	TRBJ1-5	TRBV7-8	CASSSGSGDQPQHF	TGTGCCAGCAGCTCGGGGTCAGGAGATCAGCCCCAGCATTTT
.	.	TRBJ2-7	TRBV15	CATSRDSSGVTYEQYF	TGTGCCACCAGCAGAGATTCCTCCGGGGTTACCTACGAGCAGTACTTC
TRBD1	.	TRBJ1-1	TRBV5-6	CASSLAGTGGEAFF	TGTGCCAGCAGCTTGGCGGGGACAGGGGGTGAAGCTTTCTTT
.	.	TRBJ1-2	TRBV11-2	CASSPMSGPNYGYTF	TGTGCCAGCAGCCCAATGTCAGGCCCTAACTATGGCTACACCTTC
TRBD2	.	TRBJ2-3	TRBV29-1	CSVTGLAGVGDTQYF	TGCAGCGTTACGGGACTAGCGGGAGTAGGAGATACGCAGTATTTT
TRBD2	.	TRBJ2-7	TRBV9	CASSVASLAGDSSYEQYF	TGTGCCAGCAGCGTAGCTTCGCTAGCGGGAGATTCGAGCTACGAGCAGTACTTC
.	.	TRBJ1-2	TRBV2	CASSQTARGLYGYTF	TGTGCCAGCAGTCAAACCGCCCGGGGTCTCTATGGCTACACCTTC
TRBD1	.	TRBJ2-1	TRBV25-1	CASSDGTGVPKEQFF	TGTGCCAGCAGTGATGGGACAGGGGTCCCCAAGGAGCAGTTCTTC
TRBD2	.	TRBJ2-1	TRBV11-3	CASSLDTTSGTYNEQFF	TGTGCCAGCAGCTTAGATACGACTAGCGGGACGTACAATGAGCAGTTCTTC
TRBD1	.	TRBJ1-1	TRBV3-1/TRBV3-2	CASSQRGQVTEAFF	TGTGCCAGCAGCCAAAGGGGACAGGTAACTGAAGCTTTCTTT
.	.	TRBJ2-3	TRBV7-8	CASSPMGGSQYF	TGTGCCAGCAGCCCGATGGGGGGATCGCAGTATTTT
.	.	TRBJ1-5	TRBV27	CASSSEAGYQPQHF	TGTGCCAGCAGTTCGGAGGCAGGATATCAGCCCCAGCATTTT
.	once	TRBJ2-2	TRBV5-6	CASSPRLDTGELFF	TGTGCCAGCAGCCCAAGGCTAGATACCGGGGAGCTGTTTTTT
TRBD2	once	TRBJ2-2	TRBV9	CASSVGSSGTGELFF	TGTGCCAGCAGCGTAGGGTCTAGCGGCACCGGGGAGCTGTTTTTT
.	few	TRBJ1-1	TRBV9	CASSAPAEGFTEAFF	TGTGCCAGCAGCGCCCCGGCGGAGGGTTTCACTGAAGCTTTCTTT
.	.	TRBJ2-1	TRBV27	CASSLFIGGSYNEQFF	TGTGCCAGCAGTTTATTCATCGGGGGCTCCTACAATGAGCAGTTCTTC
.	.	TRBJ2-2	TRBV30	CAWSVPSTSTGELFF	TGTGCCTGGAGTGTACCCTCGACTAGCACCGGGGAGCTGTTTTTT
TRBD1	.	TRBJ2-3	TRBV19	CASSTRDRDTQYF	TGTGCCAGTAGTACTCGGGACAGAGATACGCAGTATTTT
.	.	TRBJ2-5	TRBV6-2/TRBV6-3	CASSYSPPLGTQYF	TGTGCCAGCAGCTATTCTCCCCCCCTCGGGACCCAGTACTTC
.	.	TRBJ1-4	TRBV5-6	CASSFRSLGNEKLFF	TGTGCCAGCAGCTTTAGGTCCCTAGGTAATGAAAAACTGTTTTTT
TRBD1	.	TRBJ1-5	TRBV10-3	CAISGQGEVQPQHF	TGTGCCATCAGTGGACAGGGGGAAGTTCAGCCCCAGCATTTT
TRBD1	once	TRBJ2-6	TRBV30	CASSRTGGGNVLTF	TGTGCCTCATCCCGGACAGGGGGAGGTAACGTCCTGACTTTC
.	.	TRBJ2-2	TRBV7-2	CASSLEGRTGELFF	TGTGCCAGCAGCTTGGAGGGACGGACCGGGGAGCTGTTTTTT
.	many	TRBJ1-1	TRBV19	CASSKGSRGNTEAFF	TGTGCCAGTAGTAAAGGGTCCAGGGGGAACACTGAAGCTTTCTTT
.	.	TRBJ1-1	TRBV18	CASSPETGIMNTEAFF	TGTGCCAGCTCACCGGAAACCGGGATCATGAACACTGAAGCTTTCTTT
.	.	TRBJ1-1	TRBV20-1	CSASNSGNTEAFF	TGCAGTGCTAGTAACAGTGGGAACACTGAAGCTTTCTTT
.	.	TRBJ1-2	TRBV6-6	CASSYVEEGYTF	TGTGCCAGCAGTTATGTAGAGGAAGGCTACACCTTC
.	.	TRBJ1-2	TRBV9	CASSVDRVGYGYTF	TGTGCCAGCAGCGTAGACAGGGTGGGCTATGGCTACACCTTC
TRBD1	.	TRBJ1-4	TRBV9	CASSHRGGGEKLFF	TGTGCCAGCAGCCACAGGGGCGGAGGTGAAAAACTGTTTTTT
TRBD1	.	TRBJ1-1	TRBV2	CASNRQGAPEAFF	TGTGCCAGCAACAGGCAGGGGGCTCCTGAAGCTTTCTTT
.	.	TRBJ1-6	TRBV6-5	CASSYSTVLGNSPLHF	TGTGCCAGCAGTTACTCGACAGTATTAGGGAATTCACCCCTCCACTTT
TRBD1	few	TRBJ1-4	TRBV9	CASSVRQGSDRLFF	TGTGCCAGCAGCGTACGACAGGGGTCGGACCGCCTGTTTTTT
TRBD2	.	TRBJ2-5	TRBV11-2	CASSTGLAGAETQYF	TGTGCCAGCAGCACGGGACTAGCGGGAGCAGAGACCCAGTACTTC
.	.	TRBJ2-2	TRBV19	CASSIETTASNTGELFF	TGTGCCAGTAGTATAGAAACGACAGCCTCTAACACCGGGGAGCTGTTTTTT
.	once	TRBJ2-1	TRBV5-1	CASSLGGVYNEQFF	TGCGCCAGCAGCTTGGGCGGCGTATACAATGAGCAGTTCTTC
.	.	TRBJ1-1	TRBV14	CASSQAGAYTEAFF	TGTGCCAGCAGCCAGGCAGGGGCTTACACTGAAGCTTTCTTT